The clone carrying this T cell receptor (beta chain) was seen more than once but under ten times. TCRdb used MiXCR to reprocess the 5' RACE reads, holding one entry per CDR3 protein. The sample gives hundreds of thousands of distinct CDR3 sequences, roughly 20% of which show up once; roughly an eighth is in the top ten. The data originate from a study of T-cell memory formation after mild COVID-19. Sequenced: PBMCs or a T cell subset sorted from them (not recorded which). The receptor's source is an adult woman who had mild COVID-19 (a few samples of this study predate the infection). Cell type and time point are not known.

CDR3 in DNA: TGTGCCAGCAGCCAAGAGAGGGGACAGAGAGATCAGCCCCAGCATTTT. Its translation is CASSQERGQRDQPQHF. The rearrangement links TRBV4-2 to TRBJ1-5, with TRBD1 identical over 7 bases. J gave up 5 bases and V 0 bases, and 7 bases lay outside the gene matches. Germline values: CDR1 LGHNA, CDR2 YNFKEQ. CDR3 length equals 16 residues.